This T cell receptor (beta chain) was sequenced in a study of blood T cell repertoires in COVID-19. This clone came up a few times. In the authors' methods: The assay estimated nucleated cells by amplifying reference gene primers. Using immunoSEQ multiplex PCR, the repertoire was profiled, and TCRdb retains in-frame clones only, with some absent. V and J calls and clone size are as listed in that table; D and trimming were resolved from the DNA. The profile shows about 400,000 clones, approximately 89% of them singletons. The germline V and J ends were trimmed by 1 base and 5 bases, with 12 bases remaining between them. This CDR3 has 14 residues. The germline V gene has CDR1 SGHNT and CDR2 YYREEE (reference sequence).

The source is a woman in her 30s who had recovered from COVID-19. Material for sequencing was PBMCs or T cells enriched from blood (not recorded which). The chain links TRBV5-4 to TRBJ2-5, with D tentatively TRBD1 (6 bases). The CDR3 coding sequence is TGTGCCAGCAGCTTGCGAGGGGGAAGCGAGACCCAGTACTTC. The encoded protein is CASSLRGGSETQYF.